One and the same sample provided the 9 T cell receptor beta chains below, sequenced in a study of shared clonotypes between healthy human individuals. CD45RO negativity and positive selection for CCR7 defined naive CD8 cells, a population that excluded terminally differentiated effector memory CD45RA+ cells. Assay: immunoSEQ multiplex PCR; the TCRdb copy retains only in-frame clones and omits some. The table lists about 2 million clones, less than 95% of them singletons. Specimen: naive CD8+ T cells sorted from blood. The receptors were gathered from a man younger than 35 in good health.

The chain links TRBV6-1 to TRBJ2-7; 15 nucleotides agree with TRBD2. With 1 base clipped from V and 2 bases from J, the junction kept 3 bases outside the gene matches. This CDR3 is 17 amino acids long. Germline CDR1 and CDR2: MNHNS and SASEGT. The CDR3 reads CASSEGTSGGAPYEQYF. In nucleotides, the CDR3 is TGTGCCAGCAGTGAAGGGACTAGCGGGGGGGCCCCCTACGAGCAGTACTTC.

The chain combines TRBV27 with TRBJ2-5; D is unresolved. With 6 bases removed from V and 5 bases from J, the gap between germline ends came to 13 bases. The germline V gene encodes CDR1 MNHEY and CDR2 SMNVEV (reference sequence). CDR3 length: 13 amino acids. CDR3 amino acids: CASRPPFGETQYF. CDR3 coding DNA: TGTGCCAGCAGGCCTCCCTTTGGGGAGACCCAGTACTTC.

The chain uses TRBV5-1 and TRBJ1-1; 8 nucleotides match TRBD1. Per the germline V gene, CDR1 is SGHRS and CDR2 is YFSETQ. Unmatched junction bases numbered 4, after V lost 2 bases and J lost 4 bases. The CDR3 consists of 14 residues. DNA for the CDR3: TGCGCCAGCAGCTTTCGGACAGGGCCCACTGAAGCTTTCTTT. Translation gives CASSFRTGPTEAFF.

V usage is TRBV7-6 and J usage is TRBJ2-7; D unclear. V lost 0 bases, J lost 4 bases, and 7 bases lay in between. The germline gives CDR1 SGHVS, CDR2 FNYEAQ. This CDR3 region has 13 residues. CDR3 protein: CASSLAYRYEQYF. CDR3 coding DNA: TGTGCCAGCAGCTTAGCGTACCGGTACGAGCAGTACTTC.

CDR3 amino acids: CSSSVGLAGDGEQFF. The CDR3 nucleotides read TGCAGCTCATCAGTAGGGCTAGCGGGAGACGGCGAGCAGTTCTTC. The chain has TRBV29-1 and TRBJ2-1, with 10 nucleotides matching TRBD2. Trimming cost V 8 bases and J 10 bases; bases outside gene matches: 17. The CDR3 covers 15 residues. Germline V gives CDR1 SQVTM, CDR2 ANQGSEA.

The chain employs TRBV7-6 and TRBJ2-3, with TRBD2 matching over 7 bases. Trimming took 4 bases from V and 1 from J; bases not matched to a gene: 5. This CDR3 comprises 15 residues. Looked up from germline, CDR1 is SGHVS and CDR2 is FNYEAQ. CDR3 residues: CASSSPGLRTDTQYF. The CDR3 DNA reads as TGTGCCAGCAGCTCCCCGGGACTACGCACAGATACGCAGTATTTT. The whole variable domain, remainder taken from reference TRBV7-6 and TRBJ2-3, is GAGVSQSPRYKVTKRGQDVALRCDPISGHVSLYWYRQALGQGPEFLTYFNYEAQQDKSGLPNDRFSAERPEGSISTLTIQRTEQRDSAMYRCASSSPGLRTDTQYFGPGTRLTVL.

The chain carries TRBV4-1 and TRBJ1-4; TRBD1 matches 8 bases. The germline gives CDR1 MGHRA, CDR2 YSYEKL. This CDR3 contains 15 residues. Trimming at V came to 1 base and at J to 6 bases, leaving 4 bases not matched to a gene. DNA of the CDR3: TGCGCCAGCAGCCAAGTTAACAGGGGGGATGAAAAACTGTTTTTT. This translates into CASSQVNRGDEKLFF.

This chain connects TRBV6-6 to TRBJ2-7; D is unclear. This CDR3 has 13 amino acids. Trimming cost V 9 bases and J 5 bases, with 17 bases left between them. From germline, CDR1 is MNHNY and CDR2 SVGAGI (reference sequence). The CDR3 DNA reads as TGTGCCAGTGCTTCCGACCCGGTACACGAGCAGTACTTC. This sequence encodes CASASDPVHEQYF.

The chain carries TRBV7-9 and TRBJ2-3; 12 bases fit TRBD2. Unmatched junction bases numbered 8, after V lost 5 bases and J lost 5 bases. The CDR3 is 16 residues long. Germline-derived CDR1 and CDR2 are SEHNR and FQNEAQ (reference sequence). CDR3 sequence: CASSPWTSGTRDTQYF. CDR3 DNA: TGTGCCAGCAGCCCGTGGACTAGCGGGACTCGAGATACGCAGTATTTT.